This TCR beta chain was obtained from a study of shared clonotypes between healthy human individuals. For the study at large: The plates for each donor numbered three CD4 naive, three CD4 memory, two CD8 naive and one CD8 memory. Study-level points and caveats: Several donors showed sharing of about 4.7% of naive CD4 clonotypes.

V lost 7 bases and J lost 3, with 10 bases in between. This CDR3 contains 13 residues. Germline V lookup: CDR1 SGHAT, CDR2 FQNNGV. Some 30,000 T cell genomes, or around 180 ng DNA, went into the sorted-subset replicate PCRs. Libraries were prepared by immunoSEQ multiplex PCR; TCRdb keeps only in-frame clonotypes and omits some of them. The table lists about 1 million clones, around 75% of them singletons. Comment on this clone: No antigen is known for it.

This clonotype was sampled from a young man in good health. The rearrangement uses TRBV11-2 and TRBJ1-5; no reliable D call. Source material: memory CD4+ T cells sorted from blood. Subset indicated: CD45RA-negative fraction. This CDR3 reads CASTPGPNQPQHF. As DNA, the CDR3 is TGTGCCAGCACACCCGGGCCCAATCAGCCCCAGCATTTT.